One sample yielded the 21 T cell receptor beta chains listed below, sequenced in a study of blood T cells in healthy people across ages. Alongside a J-beta primer mix, a sample-barcoded 5' primer served in a second PCR lasting about 7 to 11 cycles. TCRdb reanalysed the 5' RACE reads using MiXCR and keeps one entry per CDR3 protein. The sample contains about 620,000 distinct CDR3 sequences, approximately 52% of which appear only once. Sequencing used blood. The receptors here all came from a woman of 80 years or more in good health.

This clonotype was seen only once. The V and J genes are TRBV18 and TRBJ2-3; weak D call: TRBD1 (5 bases). There are 13 residues in the CDR3. V was pared by 8 bases and J by 0 bases, with 9 bases between. Germline V gives CDR1 KGHSH, CDR2 LQKENI. As DNA, the CDR3 is TGTGCCAGCGCAGGGTGGAGCACAGATACGCAGTATTTT. The encoded protein is CASAGWSTDTQYF.

V gene TRBV20-1 combines with J gene TRBJ1-2, with a weak D call TRBD1 (5 bases). The germline V gene has CDR1 DFQATT and CDR2 SNEGSKA (reference sequence). CDR3 size: 13 residues. Trimming took off 6 bases at V and 8 bases at J, with 19 bases between the two ends. In nucleotides, the CDR3 is TGCAGTGCCCCCGACGGCCGGGGGGTGGGCTACACCTTC. Amino acids: CSAPDGRGVGYTF.

This clonotype was observed at least ten times. The rearrangement uses TRBV10-2 and TRBJ1-4; a possible D gene is TRBD1 (5 bases). The CDR3 is 15 residues long. V was trimmed by 5 bases and J by 7 bases, leaving 17 bases between them. Germline CDR1 and CDR2: WSHSY and SAAADI. The CDR3 coding sequence is TGCGCCAGCAGTAACCGAGGGCGGGGGAGTGAAAAACTGTTTTTT. Translating it yields CASSNRGRGSEKLFF.

Points on this clonotype: A much larger clone lies a single base off, so this may be a read error. The chain combines TRBV5-1 with TRBJ2-1; TRBD1 matches at 8 bases. This CDR3 is built from 14 residues. Germline trimming cut 0 bases from V and 8 bases from J; bases unmatched to any gene: 4. The germline V gene has CDR1 SGHRS and CDR2 YFSETQ. CDR3 residues: CASSLDRGADEQFF. The CDR3 region has the DNA TGCGCCAGCAGCTTGGACAGGGGGGCAGATGAGCAGTTCTTC.

This chain uses TRBV24-1 with TRBJ2-7, with 7 bases fitting TRBD2. CDR3 length: 15 residues. Germline CDR1 reads KGHDR; CDR2 reads SFDVKD. V shed 2 bases and J 6 bases; nucleotides not matched to a gene: 9. The CDR3 coding sequence is TGTGCCACCAGTGATTCAAGCGGGACGGTCGGCGAGCAGTACTTC. Its protein is CATSDSSGTVGEQYF.

This clonotype was counted ten times or more. The chain uses TRBV6-2 or TRBV6-3 and TRBJ2-5; D not resolved. CDR1 is MNHEY and CDR2 is SVGEGT in the germline V gene. The CDR3 consists of 16 residues. V lost 6 bases, J lost 5 bases, and 22 bases lay in between. The CDR3 loop reads CASSSPLVGSMETQYF. The CDR3 coding sequence is TGTGCCAGCAGCTCCCCCCTAGTGGGTTCGATGGAGACCCAGTACTTC.

This chain links TRBV12-3 or TRBV12-4 with TRBJ1-5; D ambiguous. V lost 6 bases and J lost 1, with 13 bases in between. The CDR3 covers 15 residues. Here the CDR3 DNA reads TGTGCCAGCAGACCCCAGGTGATAAGCAATCAGCCCCAGCATTTT. It specifies CASRPQVISNQPQHF.

Note on this clonotype: With a much larger clone just one base away, this may be a read error. This chain joins TRBV28 and TRBJ2-5, with D uncertain. The CDR3 is 11 amino acids. Germline loops: CDR1 MDHEN, CDR2 SYDVKM. CDR3 sequence: CASGLSQTQYF. CDR3 DNA sequence: TGTGCCAGCGGTTTATCCCAGACCCAGTACTTC.

The chain employs TRBV28 and TRBJ2-2; D is uncertain. The V end lost 8 bases, the J end lost 2 bases, and 15 bases lay between the germline ends. This CDR3 spans 15 amino acids. Germline values: CDR1 MDHEN, CDR2 SYDVKM. The CDR3: CASSAWRVNTGELFF. CDR3 DNA sequence: TGTGCCAGCTCCGCCTGGAGAGTTAACACCGGGGAGCTGTTTTTT.

Many counts were recorded for this clonotype. This chain links TRBV4-1 with TRBJ1-5; 7 nucleotides line up with TRBD1. From germline, CDR1 is MGHRA and CDR2 YSYEKL. Trimming took 5 bases from V and 4 from J; bases not matched to a gene: 8. CDR3 length: 15 amino acids. The CDR3 DNA reads TGCGCCAGCAGCGACCTACAGGGGTGGAATCAGCCCCAGCATTTT. Protein product: CASSDLQGWNQPQHF.

This clonotype was counted a few times. This chain joins TRBV12-3 or TRBV12-4 and TRBJ2-7; TRBD2 matches at 7 bases. This CDR3 has 13 residues. The junction had 4 bases not matched to a gene; V was cut back by 6 bases and J by 2 bases. The CDR3 loop is CASRLADTYEQYF. The CDR3 nucleotides read TGTGCCAGCAGGCTAGCGGATACCTACGAGCAGTACTTC.

This clonotype was recorded at least ten times. CDR3 sequence (DNA): TGTGCCTGGAGGGCCCTAGCGGGAGTCAATGAGCAGTTCTTC. Amino acid sequence: CAWRALAGVNEQFF. V gene TRBV30 combines with J gene TRBJ2-1; 10 nucleotides align to TRBD2. The V segment lost 3 bases and the J segment 6 bases; nucleotides outside the gene matches: 5. The CDR3 loop spans 14 amino acids. Germline V gene lookup returns CDR1 GTSNPN and CDR2 SVGIG (reference sequence).

This clonotype has just a few counts. The chain has TRBV6-2 or TRBV6-3 and TRBJ2-1; D unclear. The germline CDR1 and CDR2 sequences are MNHEY and SVGEGT. V was trimmed by 6 bases and J by 12 bases, leaving 21 bases between them. The CDR3 contains 14 residues. CDR3 coding DNA: TGTGCCAGCAGCCTTAGCCAAGTTAGCCAAGGGCAGTTCTTC. Amino acids: CASSLSQVSQGQFF.

This clonotype was seen a single time. V gene TRBV5-6 combines with J gene TRBJ2-1, with 8 bases matching TRBD1. CDR3 length equals 18 residues. Trimming cost V 2 bases and J 7 bases; bases outside gene matches: 17. Per the germline V gene, CDR1 is SGHDT and CDR2 is YYEEEE. The CDR3 bases are TGTGCCAGCAGCTTCCTCTTAAGACAGGGGAAAAGTTTGAATGAGCAGTTCTTC. Its translation: CASSFLLRQGKSLNEQFF.

The CDR3 is CASSAGTGNNSPLHF. As DNA, the CDR3 is TGTGCCAGCAGTGCCGGGACAGGGAATAATTCACCCCTCCACTTT. This chain uses TRBV28 with TRBJ1-6; 9 positions agree with TRBD1. Germline trimming cut 5 bases from V and 5 bases from J; bases unmatched to any gene: 4. Germline CDR1 is MDHEN and CDR2 is SYDVKM. CDR3 length: 15 residues. Combining the CDR3 with reference TRBV28 and TRBJ1-6 gives the whole variable domain DVKVTQSSRYLVKRTGEKVFLECVQDMDHENMFWYRQDPGLGLRLIYFSYDVKMKEKGDIPEGYSVSREKKERFSLILESASTNQTSMYLCASSAGTGNNSPLHFGNGTRLTVT.

This chain joins TRBV7-2 and TRBJ1-2; 11 nucleotides match TRBD1. Germline loops: CDR1 SGHTA, CDR2 FQGNSA. This CDR3 contains 17 residues. V lost 3 bases and J lost 0; bases outside the gene matches: 6. CDR3 nucleotides: TGTGCCAGCAGCTTTCCGGACAGGGGGCGGACTAACTATGGCTACACCTTC. Protein sequence: CASSFPDRGRTNYGYTF.

The gene calls are TRBV27 and TRBJ2-5; D call uncertain. The CDR3 consists of 14 residues. The V end lost 4 bases, the J end lost 11 bases, and 20 bases lay between the germline ends. Germline V gene sequence: CDR1 MNHEY, CDR2 SMNVEV (reference sequence). The CDR3 sequence: CASSSSSSYNEQYF. The CDR3 DNA reads as TGTGCCAGCAGTTCCTCGAGCTCCTACAATGAGCAGTACTTC.

The V call is TRBV20-1, the J call TRBJ1-1; weak D call: TRBD1 (5 bases). The germline V gene encodes CDR1 DFQATT and CDR2 SNEGSKA (reference sequence). The CDR3 consists of 12 residues. Here the CDR3 reads CSGRGMNTEAFF. CDR3 in DNA: TGCAGCGGGAGGGGCATGAACACTGAAGCTTTCTTT.

This clonotype was recorded many times. V gene TRBV12-3 or TRBV12-4 combines with J gene TRBJ2-7, with 9 bases matching TRBD2. The junction had 6 bases not matched to a gene; V was cut back by 3 bases and J by 6 bases. The CDR3 runs to 14 residues. The DNA of the CDR3 is TGTGCCAGCAGTTTGGGTAGCGGGAGTGCCGAGCAGTACTTC. Protein product: CASSLGSGSAEQYF.

Concerning this clonotype: A much more abundant neighbour one base away suggests this may be a read error. This chain uses TRBV10-3 with TRBJ2-3; 7 bases align to TRBD2. This CDR3 comprises 15 residues. J lost 6 bases, V lost 2 bases, and 8 bases had no gene match. Germline CDR1 ENHRY, CDR2 SYGVKD. The CDR3 bases are TGTGCCATCAGTGAGAGCCTAGCGGCTAGGGATACGCAGTATTTT. Residues: CAISESLAARDTQYF.

This clonotype was recorded only once. The J gene is TRBJ2-1, the V gene TRBV20-1, with a tentative D call TRBD2 (7 bases). Germline-derived CDR1 and CDR2 are DFQATT and SNEGSKA (reference sequence). The ends were cut back, 6 bases at V and 9 bases at J, with 15 bases in the middle. The CDR3 length is 12 residues. CDR3 region: CSAILGGAEQFF. DNA for the CDR3: TGCAGTGCAATACTGGGGGGGGCTGAGCAGTTCTTC.